The sequence of this T cell receptor beta chain was determined in a study of shared clonotypes between healthy human individuals. The study, taken as a whole, reports: Rarefaction indicated that sorted-subset sequencing remained incomplete although depth was large.

Template for every sorted-subset replicate PCR totaled roughly 200 ng DNA, roughly 30,000 T cell genomes. The repertoire was sequenced with immunoSEQ multiplex PCR; TCRdb's copy has only in-frame clones and lacks some. The table has over a million clones, approximately 80% seen once. On this clone itself: Its antigen is not known.

Donors, healthy HIV-negative adults, lacked recent acute infections or vaccinations. A CD45RA-negative memory subset and a CD45RA+ naive subset were separated from the CD4+ cells. The origin of this receptor is a man younger than 35 in good health. Some clones in this sample may be carry-over from other donors' samples. Specimen: memory CD4+ T cells from PBMCs. Subset reported: CD45RA-negative fraction.

The CDR3 nucleotides are TGTGCCAGCAGTTTTACAGGGCGCTTTGACTATGGCTACACCTTC. This gives the protein CASSFTGRFDYGYTF. The chain has TRBV28 and TRBJ1-2; tentative D call: TRBD1 (6 bases). The germline CDR1 and CDR2 sequences are MDHEN and SYDVKM. Trimming cost V 3 bases and J 3 bases, with 14 bases left between them. The CDR3 totals 15 residues.